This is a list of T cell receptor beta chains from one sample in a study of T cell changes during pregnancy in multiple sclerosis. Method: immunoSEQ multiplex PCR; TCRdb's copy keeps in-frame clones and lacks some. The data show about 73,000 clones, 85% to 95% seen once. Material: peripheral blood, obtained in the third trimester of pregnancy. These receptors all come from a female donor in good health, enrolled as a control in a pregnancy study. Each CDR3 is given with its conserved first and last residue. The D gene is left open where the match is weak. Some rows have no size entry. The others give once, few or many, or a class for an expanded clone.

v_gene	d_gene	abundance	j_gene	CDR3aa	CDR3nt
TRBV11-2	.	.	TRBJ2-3	CASSLGRGSTDTQYF	TGTGCCAGCAGCTTAGGGCGGGGTAGCACAGATACGCAGTATTTT
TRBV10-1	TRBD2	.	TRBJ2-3	CASRSSGRDTQYF	TGCGCCAGCAGGTCTAGCGGAAGAGATACGCAGTATTTT
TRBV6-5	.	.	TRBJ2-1	CASSQGHEQFF	TGTGCCAGCAGTCAGGGCCATGAGCAGTTCTTC
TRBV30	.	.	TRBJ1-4	CAWSEGADEKLFF	TGTGCCTGGAGTGAAGGGGCCGATGAAAAACTGTTTTTT
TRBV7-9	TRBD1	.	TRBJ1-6	CASSKGQDSPLHF	TGTGCCAGCAGCAAGGGACAGGATTCACCCCTCCACTTT
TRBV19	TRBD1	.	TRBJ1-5	CASSTTGGMEPQHF	TGTGCCAGTAGTACTACAGGGGGCATGGAGCCCCAGCATTTT
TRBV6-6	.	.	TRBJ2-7	CASSPGAGVYEQYF	TGTGCCAGCAGTCCTGGAGCGGGTGTATACGAGCAGTACTTC
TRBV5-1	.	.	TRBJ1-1	CASSGSGLINTEAFF	TGCGCCAGCAGCGGGTCGGGACTGATTAACACTGAAGCTTTCTTT
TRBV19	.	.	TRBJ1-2	CASRFGYGYTF	TGTGCCAGTAGATTCGGCTATGGCTACACCTTC
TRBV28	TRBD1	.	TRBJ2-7	CASSQIPGQGGYEQYF	TGTGCCAGCAGCCAGATACCGGGACAGGGCGGGTACGAGCAGTACTTC
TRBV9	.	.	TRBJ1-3	CASSPGGGPSGNTIYF	TGTGCCAGCAGCCCTGGCGGGGGTCCCTCTGGAAACACCATATATTTT
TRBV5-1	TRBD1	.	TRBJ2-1	CASSPGQGGYNEQFF	TGCGCCAGCAGCCCGGGACAGGGAGGATACAATGAGCAGTTCTTC
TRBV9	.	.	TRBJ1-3	CASSPTGYSGNTIYF	TGTGCCAGCAGCCCCACAGGGTACTCTGGAAACACCATATATTTT
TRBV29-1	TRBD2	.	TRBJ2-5	CSVGTSVQETQYF	TGCAGCGTTGGGACTAGCGTGCAAGAGACCCAGTACTTC
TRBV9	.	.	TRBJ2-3	CASSAYPTRITDTQYF	TGTGCCAGCAGCGCCTACCCGACTAGAATCACAGATACGCAGTATTTT
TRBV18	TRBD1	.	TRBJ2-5	CASSSTGGETQYF	TGTGCCAGCTCATCGACAGGGGGGGAGACCCAGTACTTC
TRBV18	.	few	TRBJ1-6	CASSPYRQDNNSPLHF	TGTGCCAGCTCACCATATCGTCAGGACAATAATTCACCCCTCCACTTT
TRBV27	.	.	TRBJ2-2	CASSQGTGELFF	TGTGCCAGCAGCCAGGGGACCGGGGAGCTGTTTTTT
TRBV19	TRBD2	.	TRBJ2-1	CASSIVSGRNEQFF	TGTGCCAGTAGTATAGTTAGCGGGAGGAATGAGCAGTTCTTC
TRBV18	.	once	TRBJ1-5	CASSPLQGSNQPQHF	TGTGCCAGCTCTCCCCTCCAGGGTAGCAATCAGCCCCAGCATTTT
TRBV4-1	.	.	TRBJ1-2	CASSQDSAGNYGYTF	TGCGCCAGCAGCCAAGACTCTGCGGGGAACTATGGCTACACCTTC
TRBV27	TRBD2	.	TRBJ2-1	CASSLQTSGGAEQFF	TGTGCCAGCAGTTTACAGACTAGCGGGGGGGCGGAGCAGTTCTTC
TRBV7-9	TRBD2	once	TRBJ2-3	CASSFPSGGGTDTQYF	TGTGCCAGCAGCTTCCCTAGCGGGGGAGGCACAGATACGCAGTATTTT
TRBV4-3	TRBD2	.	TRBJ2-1	CASSQLAGAYNEQFF	TGCGCCAGCAGCCAACTAGCGGGAGCCTACAATGAGCAGTTCTTC
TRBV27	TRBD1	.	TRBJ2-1	CASSPTGAPGSYNEQFF	TGTGCCAGCAGTCCAACAGGGGCCCCTGGTTCCTACAATGAGCAGTTCTTC
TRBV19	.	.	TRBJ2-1	CASSIGQGGLNEQFF	TGTGCCAGTAGTATTGGACAGGGAGGGTTGAATGAGCAGTTCTTC
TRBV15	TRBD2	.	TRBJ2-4	CATSREPGLAGGVAKNIQYF	TGTGCCACCAGCAGAGAGCCGGGACTAGCGGGAGGGGTAGCCAAAAACATTCAGTACTTC
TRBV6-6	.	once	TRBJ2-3	CASSYVAGSTDTQYF	TGTGCCAGCAGTTATGTGGCGGGGAGCACAGATACGCAGTATTTT
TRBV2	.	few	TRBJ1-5	CASHRQNQPQHF	TGTGCCAGCCACCGACAGAATCAGCCCCAGCATTTT
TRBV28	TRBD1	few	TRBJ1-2	CASSLSDRGYGYTF	TGTGCCAGCAGTTTGTCCGACAGGGGCTATGGCTACACCTTC
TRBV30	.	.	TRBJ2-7	CAWSRWGGTENEQYF	TGTGCCTGGAGTAGGTGGGGCGGGACGGAGAACGAGCAGTACTTC
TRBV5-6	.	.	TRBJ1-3	CASSSSGARTIYF	TGTGCCAGCAGCTCTTCAGGGGCGCGCACCATATATTTT
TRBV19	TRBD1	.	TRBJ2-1	CASSMGQGALNEQFF	TGTGCCAGTAGTATGGGACAGGGGGCCCTCAATGAGCAGTTCTTC
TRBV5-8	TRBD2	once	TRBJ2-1	CASSPGLASYNEQFF	TGTGCCAGCAGCCCGGGACTAGCAAGTTACAATGAGCAGTTCTTC
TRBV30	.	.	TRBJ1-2	CAWSVRDGTRVYGYTF	TGTGCCTGGAGTGTAAGGGACGGGACAAGAGTCTATGGCTACACCTTC
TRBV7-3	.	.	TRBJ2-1	CASSLTIGRDSEQFF	TGTGCCAGCAGCTTAACTATCGGGAGAGACTCTGAGCAGTTCTTC
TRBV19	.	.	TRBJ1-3	CASSRGLLGNTIYF	TGTGCCAGTAGTAGGGGACTCCTTGGAAACACCATATATTTT
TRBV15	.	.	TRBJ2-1	CATSRVASPGSYNEQFF	TGTGCCACCAGCAGAGTAGCTAGCCCTGGCTCCTACAATGAGCAGTTCTTC
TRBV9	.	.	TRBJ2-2	CASSVSGRNTGELFF	TGTGCCAGCAGCGTTAGTGGTCGGAACACCGGGGAGCTGTTTTTT
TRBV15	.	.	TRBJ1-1	CATSLGGTEAFF	TGTGCCACCAGCCTCGGGGGTACTGAAGCTTTCTTT
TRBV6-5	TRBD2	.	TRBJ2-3	CASSLLAGGADTQYF	TGTGCCAGCAGCCTACTAGCGGGGGGTGCAGATACGCAGTATTTT
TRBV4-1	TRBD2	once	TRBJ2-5	CASSQDRGLAGGETQYF	TGCGCCAGCAGCCAAGACCGGGGACTAGCGGGGGGGGAGACCCAGTACTTC
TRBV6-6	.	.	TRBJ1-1	CASSFLGVGTEAFF	TGTGCCAGCAGTTTCCTTGGAGTGGGCACTGAAGCTTTCTTT
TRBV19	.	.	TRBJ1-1	CASSIGVKGQAFF	TGTGCCAGTAGTATAGGGGTCAAGGGGCAAGCTTTCTTT
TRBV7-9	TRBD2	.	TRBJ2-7	CASSLTSGLAGYEQYF	TGTGCCAGCAGCTTAACTTCGGGACTAGCGGGATACGAGCAGTACTTC
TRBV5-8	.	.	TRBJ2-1	CASSLHQGWNEQFF	TGTGCCAGCAGCCTTCATCAGGGGTGGAATGAGCAGTTCTTC
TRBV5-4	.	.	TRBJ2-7	CASSLPDSSYEQYF	TGTGCCAGCAGCTTGCCCGACAGCTCCTACGAGCAGTACTTC
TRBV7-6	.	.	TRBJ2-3	CASTAGGPDTQYF	TGTGCCAGCACCGCCGGAGGACCAGATACGCAGTATTTT
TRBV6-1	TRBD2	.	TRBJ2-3	CASLGLAGTQYF	TGTGCCAGCCTAGGGCTAGCGGGTACGCAGTATTTT
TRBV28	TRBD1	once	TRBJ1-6	CASSFGTGGADNSPLHF	TGTGCCAGCAGTTTCGGGACAGGGGGCGCCGATAATTCACCCCTCCACTTT